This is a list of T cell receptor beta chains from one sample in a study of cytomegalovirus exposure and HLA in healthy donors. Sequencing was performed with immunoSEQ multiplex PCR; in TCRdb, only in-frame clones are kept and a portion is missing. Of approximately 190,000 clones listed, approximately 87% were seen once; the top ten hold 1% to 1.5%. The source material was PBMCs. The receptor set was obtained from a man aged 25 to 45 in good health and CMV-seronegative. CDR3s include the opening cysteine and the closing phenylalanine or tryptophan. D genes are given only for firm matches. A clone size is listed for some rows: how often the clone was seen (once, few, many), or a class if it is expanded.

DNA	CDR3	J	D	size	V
TGCAGCGTTGCGCCGACCGGGACACCCTACGAGCAGTACTTC	CSVAPTGTPYEQYF	TRBJ2-7	NA	few	TRBV29-1
TGTGCCAGCAGCTTGGGCAGGGAGGCCTACGAGCAGTACTTC	CASSLGREAYEQYF	TRBJ2-7	NA	NA	TRBV5-8
TGTGCCAGCAGGAGGACAGGGACCCACGAGCAGTACTTC	CASRRTGTHEQYF	TRBJ2-7	TRBD1	NA	TRBV27
TGTGCCAGCAGTACACAGGGGGCGCAGGATGAGCAGTTCTTC	CASSTQGAQDEQFF	TRBJ2-1	TRBD1	NA	TRBV6-5
TGTGCCAGCAGCCCGGGGCGGGCGGGACTGACCTACGAGCAGTACTTC	CASSPGRAGLTYEQYF	TRBJ2-7	NA	NA	TRBV7-8
TGTGCCAGCAGCGCTCGAATCGCGAAGGACAGGGTGACCTACAATGAGCAGTTCTTC	CASSARIAKDRVTYNEQFF	TRBJ2-1	TRBD1	NA	TRBV9
TGTGCCAGCAGTTTTGGAGGGCCGGGTACGCAGTATTTT	CASSFGGPGTQYF	TRBJ2-3	NA	NA	TRBV28
TGTGCCAGCAGTGCCAGGACAGGGAATTCACCCCTCCACTTT	CASSARTGNSPLHF	TRBJ1-6	TRBD1	NA	TRBV2
TGCGCCAGCAGCCAAGGGGACAGGGAGGACACTGAAGCTTTCTTT	CASSQGDREDTEAFF	TRBJ1-1	TRBD1	NA	TRBV4-1
TGTGCCTGGAGTCGAGCGGGGCTCCGCACAGATACGCAGTATTTT	CAWSRAGLRTDTQYF	TRBJ2-3	TRBD2	NA	TRBV30
TGTGCCAGCATGCGGGCAGGGGGCCCTGTTCAAGGCTACACCTTC	CASMRAGGPVQGYTF	TRBJ1-2	TRBD1	NA	TRBV28
TGTGCCAGTGAGGGAGAGAGCTCTGGAAACACCATATATTTT	CASEGESSGNTIYF	TRBJ1-3	NA	NA	TRBV19
TGTGCCAGCAGCCACCCCGGACTAGCGGCAGCACGGCAGTACTTC	CASSHPGLAAARQYF	TRBJ2-7	TRBD2	NA	TRBV14
TGCGCCAGCAGCCAAGACCCGGCGGGCAGGATTGGAAACACCATATATTTT	CASSQDPAGRIGNTIYF	TRBJ1-3	NA	NA	TRBV4-1
TGCGCCAGCAGCCCGGGACAGCCTATTTCTGGAAACACCATATATTTT	CASSPGQPISGNTIYF	TRBJ1-3	TRBD1	NA	TRBV5-1
TGTGCCACCAGCAGTCAACCCGGACAGGGGAGGGAGCAGTACTTC	CATSSQPGQGREQYF	TRBJ2-7	TRBD1	NA	TRBV15
TGTGCCAGTAGTACCCAACCGGGACAGGTATACTTC	CASSTQPGQVYF	TRBJ2-5	TRBD1	NA	TRBV19
TGTGCCAGCAAGTTTAGGGGAGGTCGGCACGAGCAGTACTTC	CASKFRGGRHEQYF	TRBJ2-7	NA	NA	TRBV2
TGTGCCAGCAGTTACTCGGACAGGCCCACAGATACGCAGTATTTT	CASSYSDRPTDTQYF	TRBJ2-3	TRBD1	NA	TRBV6-5
TGTGCCAGCGGACAGTTCTCCGGGGAGCTGTTTTTT	CASGQFSGELFF	TRBJ2-2	NA	NA	TRBV6-6
TGTGCCAGCAGCCAGGGACAGGACACCGGGGAGCTGTTTTTT	CASSQGQDTGELFF	TRBJ2-2	TRBD1	NA	TRBV4-2
TGTGCCAGTAGTCTCCCTAATTCACCCCTCCACTTT	CASSLPNSPLHF	TRBJ1-6	NA	NA	TRBV19
TGTGCCAGCAGTGAACGAGGTGTTTCACGTGAAGCTTTCTTT	CASSERGVSREAFF	TRBJ1-1	NA	once	TRBV6-1
TGTGCCAGCAGGCGTACGAGCGGGAACACAGATACGCAGTATTTT	CASRRTSGNTDTQYF	TRBJ2-3	TRBD2	NA	TRBV7-2
TGTGCCAGCAAAGCTAGCGGTTCCTACGAGCAGTACTTC	CASKASGSYEQYF	TRBJ2-7	TRBD2	once	TRBV2
TGTGCCAGCAGCCCAATCGAACTAGCGGGGGGAGACAATGAGCAGTTCTTC	CASSPIELAGGDNEQFF	TRBJ2-1	TRBD2	NA	TRBV27
TGTGCCAGCAGCGGCCTCAGGGGCGGAACTGAAGCTTTCTTT	CASSGLRGGTEAFF	TRBJ1-1	NA	NA	TRBV6-1
TGTGCCAGCAGTCCCGGACAGGGAAGATCTGGCTACACCTTC	CASSPGQGRSGYTF	TRBJ1-2	TRBD1	NA	TRBV2